Listed below are T cell receptor beta chains from one sample, sequenced in a study of shared clonotypes between healthy human individuals. TCRdb's copy holds only in-frame clones and misses some; the assay was immunoSEQ multiplex PCR. The top ten clones hold approximately 0.9% of a sample with some 1.1 million clones, approximately 77% of them seen once. The material sequenced was memory CD4+ T cells from PBMCs. All receptors derive from a man between 18 and 35 years old in good health. Some clones in this sample may be carry-over from other donors' samples. Both conserved end residues are part of each CDR3. The D gene is left open where the match is weak. Clone size is not always given. Where it is, it says once, few, many or a class for expanded clones.

CDR3 length	clone size	D gene	V gene	J gene	CDR3 DNA	CDR3 protein
14	.	.	TRBV10-3	TRBJ2-2	TGTGCCATCAGAGGTCAGGGAGACACCGGGGAGCTGTTTTTT	CAIRGQGDTGELFF
15	.	.	TRBV27	TRBJ2-5	TGTGCCAGCAGTTTATTCGGGGTGTGGTCAGAGACCCAGTACTTC	CASSLFGVWSETQYF
15	.	TRBD1	TRBV9	TRBJ2-5	TGTGCCAGCAGCGCCCACAGGGGCCCACAAGAGACCCAGTACTTC	CASSAHRGPQETQYF
20	.	TRBD2	TRBV2	TRBJ2-1	TGTGCCAGCAGTGTGTATTGGGCTAGCGGGAGGGCCGTCGATGGGGATGAGCAGTTCTTC	CASSVYWASGRAVDGDEQFF
16	once	.	TRBV28	TRBJ2-1	TGTGCCAGCACCTCACCCGGGACCAGTATCTACAATGAGCAGTTCTTC	CASTSPGTSIYNEQFF
14	.	TRBD1	TRBV29-1	TRBJ1-4	TGCAGCGTTGGTGGAGGGGGCGCGGGTGAAAAACTGTTTTTT	CSVGGGGAGEKLFF
13	.	.	TRBV10-3	TRBJ1-2	TGTGCCATCAGTGAGTCTACCAGTTTCGGCTACACCTTC	CAISESTSFGYTF
13	.	.	TRBV28	TRBJ1-5	TGTGCCAGCAGTTCCGGGACACGTCAGCCCCAGCATTTT	CASSSGTRQPQHF
14	.	.	TRBV5-1	TRBJ1-1	TGCGCCAGCAGCCCATGGGGACCGTACACTGAAGCTTTCTTT	CASSPWGPYTEAFF
15	few	.	TRBV27	TRBJ2-7	TGTGCCAGCAGCCCCGTTGCGGGCCCTGGGTGGGAGCAGTACTTC	CASSPVAGPGWEQYF